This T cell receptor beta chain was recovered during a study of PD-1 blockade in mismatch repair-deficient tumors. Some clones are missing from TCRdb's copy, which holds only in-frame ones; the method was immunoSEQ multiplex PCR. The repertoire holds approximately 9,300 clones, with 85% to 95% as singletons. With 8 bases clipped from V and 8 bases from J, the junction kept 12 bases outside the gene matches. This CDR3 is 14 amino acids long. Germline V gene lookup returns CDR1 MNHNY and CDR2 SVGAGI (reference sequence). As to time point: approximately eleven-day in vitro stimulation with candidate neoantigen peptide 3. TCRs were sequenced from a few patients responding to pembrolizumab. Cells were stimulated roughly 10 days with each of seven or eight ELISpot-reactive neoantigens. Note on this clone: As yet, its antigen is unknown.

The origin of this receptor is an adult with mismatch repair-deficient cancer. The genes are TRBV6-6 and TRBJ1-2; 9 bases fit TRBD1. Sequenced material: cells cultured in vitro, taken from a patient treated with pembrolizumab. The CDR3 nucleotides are TGTGCCAGCGGGGGGGACAGGGACACGCAAGGCTACACCTTC. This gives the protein CASGGDRDTQGYTF.